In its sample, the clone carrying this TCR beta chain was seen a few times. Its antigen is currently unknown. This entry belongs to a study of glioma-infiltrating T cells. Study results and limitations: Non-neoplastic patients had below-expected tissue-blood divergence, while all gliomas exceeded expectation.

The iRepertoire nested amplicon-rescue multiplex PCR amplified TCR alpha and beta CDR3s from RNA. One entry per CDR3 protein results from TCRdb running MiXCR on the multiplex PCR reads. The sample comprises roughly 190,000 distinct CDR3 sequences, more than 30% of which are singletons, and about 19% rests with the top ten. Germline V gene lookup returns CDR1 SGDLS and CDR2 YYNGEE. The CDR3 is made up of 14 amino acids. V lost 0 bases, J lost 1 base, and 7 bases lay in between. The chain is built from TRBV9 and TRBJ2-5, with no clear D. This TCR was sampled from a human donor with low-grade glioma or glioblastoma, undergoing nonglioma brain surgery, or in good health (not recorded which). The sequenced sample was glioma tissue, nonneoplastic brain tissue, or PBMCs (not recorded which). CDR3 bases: TGTGCCAGCAGCGTAGACCCTGTCCAAGAGACCCAGTACTTC. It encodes CASSVDPVQETQYF.